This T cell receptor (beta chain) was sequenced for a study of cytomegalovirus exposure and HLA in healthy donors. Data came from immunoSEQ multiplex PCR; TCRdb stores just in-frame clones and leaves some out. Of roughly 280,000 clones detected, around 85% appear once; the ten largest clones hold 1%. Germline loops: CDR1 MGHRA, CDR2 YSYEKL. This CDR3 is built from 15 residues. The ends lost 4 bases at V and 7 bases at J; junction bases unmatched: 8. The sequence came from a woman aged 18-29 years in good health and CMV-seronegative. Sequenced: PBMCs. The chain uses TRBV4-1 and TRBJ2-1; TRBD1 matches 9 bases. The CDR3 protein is CASSPQGALDNEQFF. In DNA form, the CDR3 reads TGCGCCAGCAGCCCACAGGGGGCCTTGGATAATGAGCAGTTCTTC.